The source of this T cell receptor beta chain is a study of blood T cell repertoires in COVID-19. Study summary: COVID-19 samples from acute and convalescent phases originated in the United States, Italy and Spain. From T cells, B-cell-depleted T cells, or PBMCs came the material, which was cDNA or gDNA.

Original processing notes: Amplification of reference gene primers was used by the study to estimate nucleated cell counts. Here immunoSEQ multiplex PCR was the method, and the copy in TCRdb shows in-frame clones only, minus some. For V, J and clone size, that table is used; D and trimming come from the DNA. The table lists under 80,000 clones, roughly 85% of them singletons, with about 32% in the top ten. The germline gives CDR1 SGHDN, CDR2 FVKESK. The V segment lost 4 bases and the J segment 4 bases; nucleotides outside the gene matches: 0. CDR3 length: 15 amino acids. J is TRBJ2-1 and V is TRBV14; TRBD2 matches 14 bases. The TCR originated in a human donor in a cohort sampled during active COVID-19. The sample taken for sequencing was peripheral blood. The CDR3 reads CASSRLAGGYNEQFF. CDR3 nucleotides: TGTGCCAGCAGCCGACTAGCGGGAGGGTACAATGAGCAGTTCTTC.